The clone carrying this T cell receptor beta chain was found a few times. Its antigen is currently unknown. CDR1 and CDR2 (germline): SGHRS, YFSETQ. The CDR3 sequence is 17 residues long. The junction had 11 bases not matched to a gene; V was cut back by 0 bases and J by 5 bases. This entry comes from a study of T cell repertoires in cytomegalovirus infection. Study conclusions and caveats: CMV carriers with the relevant HLA were identified by cumulative public TCR beta family frequency. It was HLA-C-restricted CMV-specific TCR beta clonotypes that dominated the response ex vivo.

Each CDR3 protein is one row after TCRdb ran MiXCR on the reads. In the table there are around 300,000 distinct CDR3 sequences, under 25% of which are singletons. This sample comprised cultured PBMCs, obtained from culture after CMV antigen stimulation. This receptor was taken from a human donor in good health (CMV status not recorded). Some clones in this sample may be carry-over from other donors' samples. The J gene is TRBJ2-1, the V gene TRBV5-1; 7 bases agree with TRBD2. CDR3 DNA sequence: TGCGCCAGCAGCTTGGACCCCGGCAGGGAGGGGAACAATGAGCAGTTCTTC. Its translation: CASSLDPGREGNNEQFF.